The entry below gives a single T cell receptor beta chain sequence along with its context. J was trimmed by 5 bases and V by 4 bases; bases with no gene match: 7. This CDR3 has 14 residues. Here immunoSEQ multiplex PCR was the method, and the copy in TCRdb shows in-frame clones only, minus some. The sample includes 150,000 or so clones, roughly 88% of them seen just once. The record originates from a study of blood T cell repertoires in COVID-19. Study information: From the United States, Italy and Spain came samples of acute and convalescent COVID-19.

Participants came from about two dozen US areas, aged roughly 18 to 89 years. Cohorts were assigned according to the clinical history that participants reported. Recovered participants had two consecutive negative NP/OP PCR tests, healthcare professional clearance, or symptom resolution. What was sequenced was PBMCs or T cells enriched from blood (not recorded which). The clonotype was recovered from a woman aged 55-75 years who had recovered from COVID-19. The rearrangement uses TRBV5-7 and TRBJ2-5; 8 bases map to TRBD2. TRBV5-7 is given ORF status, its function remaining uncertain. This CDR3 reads CASSGAGARETQYF. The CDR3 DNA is TGTGCCAGCAGCGGAGCGGGGGCTCGGGAGACCCAGTACTTC.